One sample yielded the 18 T cell receptor beta chains listed below, sequenced in a study of post-analysis software for immune sequencing data. Researchers reported that TCR beta cDNA libraries carried unique molecular identifiers. TCRdb passed the PCR reads through MiXCR, listing each CDR3 protein once. In the table there are 750,000 to 900,000 distinct CDR3 sequences, 40% to 55% of which are singletons. Study-wide points: Elevated frequency relative to controls characterized roughly five TRBV segments in patients, TRBV5-6, TRBV5-1 and TRBV20-1 among them.

Their cognate antigens are unknown. The sample was blood. These receptor sequences come from a girl between 10 and 17 years old with multiple sclerosis.

The chain links TRBV20-1 to TRBJ2-3; the match to TRBD2 covers 12 bases. The trim removed 3 bases at V and 5 bases at J, leaving 9 bases unmatched. The length of the CDR3 is 16 residues. Germline V lookup: CDR1 DFQATT, CDR2 SNEGSKA (reference sequence). DNA for the CDR3: TGCAGTGCTAGCGGACTAGCGGGGCAGAGCGAAGATACGCAGTATTTT. This gives the protein CSASGLAGQSEDTQYF.

The chain uses TRBV10-3 and TRBJ2-5; weak D call: TRBD1 (5 bases). Germline CDR1 ENHRY, CDR2 SYGVKD. V was clipped by 6 bases and J by 11 bases, with 25 bases between them. This CDR3 has 15 residues. The CDR3 protein is CAISTRALDQGEQYF. CDR3 DNA sequence: TGTGCCATCAGCACCCGGGCCCTAGACCAGGGTGAGCAGTACTTC.

This chain connects TRBV14 to TRBJ2-3; 9 bases fit TRBD2. The CDR3 consists of 22 residues. The J segment lost 4 bases and the V segment lost 0 bases, leaving 23 bases of the junction unmatched. CDR1 SGHDN and CDR2 FVKESK come from the germline V gene. As DNA, the CDR3 is TGTGCCAGCAGCCAAGAAGTCGCGTCAGTTAGGGTAGCGGGAGACGGAGCAGATACGCAGTATTTT. It is translated as CASSQEVASVRVAGDGADTQYF.

This clonotype has at least ten counts. The chain has TRBV7-9 and TRBJ2-7; the D is unclear. The V gene's germline CDR1 is SEHNR and CDR2 FQNEAQ (reference sequence). There are 15 residues in the CDR3. Trimming left V 1 base short and J 6 bases short, with 16 bases between. In DNA, the CDR3 is TGTGCCAGCAGCTTAGGGTCTTTCGGGCCTGGCGAGCAGTACTTC. It specifies CASSLGSFGPGEQYF.

The V gene is TRBV19, the J gene TRBJ2-3; D possibly corresponds to TRBD2 (5 bases). The germline CDR1 and CDR2 sequences are LNHDA and SQIVND (reference sequence). Trimming cost V 3 bases and J 4 bases, with 14 bases left between them. CDR3 length: 15 residues. CDR3 amino acids: CASSILDSRADTQYF. The CDR3 coding sequence is TGTGCCAGTAGTATCTTGGACTCCCGGGCAGATACGCAGTATTTT.

This chain connects TRBV10-3 to TRBJ2-1, with 7 nucleotides matching TRBD1. After removal of 2 bases from V and 6 bases from J, the junction contained 7 bases not matched to a gene. From germline, CDR1 is ENHRY and CDR2 SYGVKD. The CDR3 sequence is 15 residues long. The CDR3 sequence is CAISEGWTGSNEQFF. As DNA, the CDR3 is TGTGCCATCAGTGAGGGTTGGACAGGCAGCAATGAGCAGTTCTTC.

The gene calls are TRBV20-1 and TRBJ2-7; no reliable D call. Germline CDR1 reads DFQATT; CDR2 reads SNEGSKA (reference sequence). CDR3 length: 11 residues. V lost 6 bases and J 5 bases, leaving 11 bases between the germline ends. The CDR3 DNA sequence: TGCAGTGCGAGCATAAGGGACGAGCAGTACTTC. The encoded protein is CSASIRDEQYF.

V usage is TRBV24-1 and J usage is TRBJ1-2; D call uncertain. Per the germline V gene, CDR1 is KGHDR and CDR2 is SFDVKD. V was trimmed by 7 bases and J by 1 base, leaving 15 bases between them. The CDR3 extends over 15 amino acids. CDR3 region: CATRPFPGFNYGYTF. CDR3 nucleotide sequence: TGTGCCACCAGACCCTTTCCGGGGTTTAACTATGGCTACACCTTC.

This clonotype occurred a few times. The chain combines TRBV27 with TRBJ1-4; D gene uncertain. CDR1 MNHEY and CDR2 SMNVEV come from the germline V gene (reference sequence). Trimming removed 6 bases from V and 3 bases from J, with 14 bases in between. This CDR3 is 15 amino acids long. CDR3 sequence: CASSLGGLPNEKLFF. In DNA form, the CDR3 reads TGTGCCAGCAGCTTAGGAGGGTTACCTAATGAAAAACTGTTTTTT.

This chain joins TRBV20-1 and TRBJ2-5; 9 bases match TRBD2. CDR1 and CDR2 (germline): DFQATT, SNEGSKA (reference sequence). The CDR3 is made up of 14 amino acids. V was pared by 6 bases and J by 1 base, with 6 bases of the junction left unmatched. CDR3 bases: TGCAGTGCCCCGACTAGCGGCTTCCAAGAGACCCAGTACTTC. It is translated as CSAPTSGFQETQYF.

A few counts support this clonotype. The chain combines TRBV2 with TRBJ1-5; TRBD1 aligns across 9 bases. Trimming removed 1 base from V and 2 bases from J; junction bases left unmatched: 0. CDR3 length equals 15 residues. CDR1 is SNHLY and CDR2 is FYNNEI in the germline V gene. CDR3 in DNA: TGTGCCAGCAGTGAAGGGACAGGGGGCAATCAGCCCCAGCATTTT. It codes for CASSEGTGGNQPQHF.

The chain recombines TRBV14 with TRBJ2-7, with D unresolved. CDR3 length: 11 residues. Trimming stripped 4 bases from V and 6 bases from J, with 7 bases between. Germline-derived CDR1 and CDR2 are SGHDN and FVKESK. CDR3 sequence (DNA): TGTGCCAGCAGCCGGGTTAGCGAGCAGTACTTC. Protein: CASSRVSEQYF.

The chain uses TRBV4-3 and TRBJ1-1, with 8 positions matching TRBD1. The CDR3 has 16 residues. CDR1 and CDR2 from the germline V gene are LGHNA and YSLEER. With V trimmed by 2 bases and J by 1 base, 6 bases remained unmatched. The CDR3 spells CASSQSYRGTNTEAFF. The CDR3 DNA reads as TGCGCCAGCAGCCAATCTTACAGGGGGACGAACACTGAAGCTTTCTTT.

The chain employs TRBV21-1 and TRBJ2-7; TRBD1 is taken as the D call from the table, unchecked against the DNA. TRBV21-1 is labeled a pseudogene. CDR3 size: 16 residues. The CDR3 is CASFKKTGTGGSEQYF. The CDR3 region has the DNA TGTGCCAGCTTCAAAAAAACCGGGACAGGGGGATCCGAGCAGTACTTC.

This clonotype appeared a few times. The gene calls are TRBV13 and TRBJ2-7; 7 bases are a match to TRBD2. Trimming cost V 4 bases and J 0 bases; bases outside gene matches: 12. Germline V gene lookup returns CDR1 PRHDT and CDR2 FYEKMQ (reference sequence). The CDR3 loop spans 17 amino acids. The CDR3 loop reads CASSSTEAGESSYEQYF. As DNA, the CDR3 is TGTGCCAGCAGCTCCACCGAGGCGGGAGAGAGCTCCTACGAGCAGTACTTC.

The chain carries TRBV12-3 or TRBV12-4 and TRBJ2-3; D gene uncertain. CDR3 length: 15 residues. Between the trimmed V and J ends, which lost 3 bases and 2 bases, there was a span of 12 bases. The CDR3 DNA is TGTGCCAGCAGTTTGACCCGCCACCTCACAGATACGCAGTATTTT. This translates into CASSLTRHLTDTQYF.

The chain joins TRBV20-1 to TRBJ2-7; D is tentatively TRBD1 or TRBD2 (5 bases each). Germline V gene data show CDR1 as DFQATT and CDR2 as SNEGSKA (reference sequence). CDR3 length equals 14 residues. The V end lost 0 bases, the J end lost 0 bases, and 9 bases lay between the germline ends. The chain's CDR3 is CSAREGTLSYEQYF. The CDR3 nucleotides are TGCAGTGCTAGAGAAGGGACCCTCTCCTACGAGCAGTACTTC.

The chain joins TRBV5-1 to TRBJ2-7, with D perhaps TRBD2 (6 bases). Looked up from germline, CDR1 is SGHRS and CDR2 is YFSETQ. This CDR3 is built from 13 residues. V shed 5 bases and J shed 5 bases, with 14 bases lying between them. Here the CDR3 reads CASREPGGDEQYF. CDR3 DNA: TGCGCCAGCAGGGAGCCCGGAGGGGACGAGCAGTACTTC.